Listed here are 7 T cell receptor beta chains from one sample, sequenced in a study of CD8 T cells in ankylosing spondylitis. Study-wide findings and caveats: Fewer than ten highly homologous variants made up a TCR beta motif that seemed to typify ankylosing spondylitis blood.

Each CDR3 protein gets one entry after TCRdb re-called the 5' RACE reads with MiXCR. The table lists 250,000 to 350,000 distinct CDR3 sequences, around 8% of them singletons, with more than 14% in the top ten. Their specific antigens are unknown. The sample taken for sequencing was blood, either unsorted or a sorted T cell fraction (not recorded which). Source of these receptors: a male donor with ankylosing spondylitis.

This clonotype was counted many times. V gene TRBV2 combines with J gene TRBJ1-6; D not certain. Germline V lookup: CDR1 SNHLY, CDR2 FYNNEI. The V gene lost 4 bases and the J gene lost 7 bases, with 2 bases spanning the gap. The length of the CDR3 is 11 residues. CDR3 loop: CASSGNSPLHF. As DNA, the CDR3 is TGTGCCAGCAGTGGAAATTCACCCCTCCACTTT.

This clonotype was counted at least ten times. V and J are TRBV18 and TRBJ2-7, with a possible D match to TRBD1 (6 bases). V lost 3 bases, J lost 4 bases, and 7 bases lay in between. Germline CDR1 and CDR2: KGHSH and LQKENI. This CDR3 comprises 12 residues. The CDR3 reads CASSPGQYEQYF. The CDR3 DNA is TGTGCCAGCTCACCCGGACAGTACGAGCAGTACTTC. The full variable domain, rest sourced from reference TRBV18 and TRBJ2-7, is NAGVMQNPRHLVRRRGQEARLRCSPMKGHSHVYWYRQLPEEGLKFMVYLQKENIIDESGMPKERFSAEFPKEGPSILRIQQVVRGDSAAYFCASSPGQYEQYFGPGTRLTVT.

This chain links TRBV6-1 with TRBJ2-7; D may correspond to TRBD1 or TRBD2 (5 bases each). This CDR3 comprises 15 residues. Trimming took off 6 bases at V and 2 bases at J, with 17 bases between the two ends. Looked up from germline, CDR1 is MNHNS and CDR2 is SASEGT. The CDR3 region has the DNA TGTGCCAGCAGGCCCCCCGGGGCTTTACCCTACGAGCAGTACTTC. It encodes CASRPPGALPYEQYF.

This clonotype was seen repeatedly, ten times or more. The rearrangement joins TRBV12-3 or TRBV12-4 to TRBJ1-1; the D gene is possibly TRBD1 (5 bases). V lost 3 bases, J lost 1 base, and 9 bases lay in between. The CDR3 totals 14 residues. CDR3 region: CASSFTGANTEAFF. The CDR3 region has the DNA TGTGCCAGCAGTTTTACCGGGGCGAACACTGAAGCTTTCTTT.

This clonotype showed up many times. This sequence joins TRBV5-1 and TRBJ2-7, with TRBD2 identical over 8 bases. This CDR3 contains 15 residues. V shed 3 bases and J 1 base; nucleotides not matched to a gene: 6. Germline V lookup: CDR1 SGHRS, CDR2 YFSETQ. This CDR3 is CASSWTGTSSYEQYF. The CDR3 DNA reads TGCGCCAGCAGCTGGACCGGGACTAGTTCCTACGAGCAGTACTTC.

The chain couples TRBV28 to TRBJ2-2; 8 nucleotides agree with TRBD1. Trimming took 6 bases from V and 5 from J; bases not matched to a gene: 14. This CDR3 has 17 amino acids. Germline CDR1 MDHEN, CDR2 SYDVKM. The CDR3 loop reads CASRPGQAKMRTGELFF. CDR3 coding DNA: TGTGCCAGCAGACCGGGACAGGCGAAAATGAGGACCGGGGAGCTGTTTTTT.

This clonotype was picked up many times. The V and J genes are TRBV3-1 and TRBJ2-7; 9 bases fit TRBD1. Germline V gene lookup returns CDR1 LGHDT and CDR2 YNNKEL (reference sequence). This CDR3 contains 16 residues. The V gene end was trimmed by 1 base and the J gene end by 6 bases; junction bases not matched to a gene: 10. CDR3 sequence (DNA): TGTGCCAGCAGCCAAGCGGACCGGGACAGGGTATCCGAGCAGTACTTC. Amino acids: CASSQADRDRVSEQYF.